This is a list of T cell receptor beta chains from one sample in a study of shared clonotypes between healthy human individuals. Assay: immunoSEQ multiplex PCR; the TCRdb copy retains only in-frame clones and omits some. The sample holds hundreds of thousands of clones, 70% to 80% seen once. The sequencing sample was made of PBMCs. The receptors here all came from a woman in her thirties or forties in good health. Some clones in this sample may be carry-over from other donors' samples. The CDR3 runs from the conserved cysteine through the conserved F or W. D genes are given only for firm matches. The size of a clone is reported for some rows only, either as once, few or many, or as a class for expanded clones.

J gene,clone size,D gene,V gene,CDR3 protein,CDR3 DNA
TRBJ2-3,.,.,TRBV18,CASSPRNPTDTQYF,TGTGCCAGCTCACCACGGAATCCCACAGATACGCAGTATTTT
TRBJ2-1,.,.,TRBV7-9,CASSLVGGNEQFF,TGTGCCAGCAGCTTAGTTGGTGGCAATGAGCAGTTCTTC
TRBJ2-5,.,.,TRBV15,CATSPPGSSEETQYF,TGTGCCACCAGCCCGCCCGGGTCGTCGGAAGAGACCCAGTACTTC
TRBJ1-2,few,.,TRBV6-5,CASSPTQGSRGYTF,TGTGCCAGCAGCCCTACCCAGGGTTCTCGGGGCTACACCTTC
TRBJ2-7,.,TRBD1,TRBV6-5,CASRQDTGDEQYF,TGTGCCAGCAGACAGGATACAGGGGACGAGCAGTACTTC
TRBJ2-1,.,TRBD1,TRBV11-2,CASSGHRDRSVDEQFF,TGTGCCAGCAGCGGTCACCGGGACAGATCAGTCGATGAGCAGTTCTTC
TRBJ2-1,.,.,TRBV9,CASSVGSFGDEQFF,TGTGCCAGCAGCGTGGGTAGCTTTGGGGATGAGCAGTTCTTC
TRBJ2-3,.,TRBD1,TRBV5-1,CASSLGGQAYTDTQYF,TGCGCCAGCAGCTTGGGGGGACAGGCATACACAGATACGCAGTATTTT
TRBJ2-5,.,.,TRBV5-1,CASRRGSGQETQYF,TGCGCCAGCAGACGGGGATCGGGACAAGAGACCCAGTACTTC
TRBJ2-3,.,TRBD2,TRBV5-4,CASSLRLAGGDTQYF,TGTGCCAGCAGCTTACGACTAGCGGGAGGAGATACGCAGTATTTT
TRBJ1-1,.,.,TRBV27,CASRRQVGLNTEAFF,TGTGCCAGCAGACGTCAGGTGGGGCTGAACACTGAAGCTTTCTTT
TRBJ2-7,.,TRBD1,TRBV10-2,CASSESGTGSYEQYF,TGCGCCAGCAGTGAGAGCGGGACAGGGTCCTACGAGCAGTACTTC
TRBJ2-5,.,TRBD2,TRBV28,CASSMGLAGGQETQYF,TGTGCCAGCAGCATGGGACTAGCGGGAGGGCAGGAGACCCAGTACTTC
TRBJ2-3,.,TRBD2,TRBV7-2,CASRLAGGDTQYF,TGTGCCAGCAGACTAGCGGGAGGAGATACGCAGTATTTT
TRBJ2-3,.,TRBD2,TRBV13,CASSLVASGTRDTQYF,TGTGCCAGCAGCTTAGTGGCTAGCGGGACTCGAGATACGCAGTATTTT
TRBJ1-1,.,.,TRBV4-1,CASRGLLKNTEAFF,TGCGCCAGCAGAGGTCTTTTGAAGAACACTGAAGCTTTCTTT
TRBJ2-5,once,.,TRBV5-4,CASSLTTDQETQYF,TGTGCCAGCAGCCTGACTACGGACCAAGAGACCCAGTACTTC
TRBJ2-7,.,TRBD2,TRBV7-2,CASSTSGTSGTYEQYF,TGTGCCAGCAGCACGTCCGGGACTAGTGGGACCTACGAGCAGTACTTC
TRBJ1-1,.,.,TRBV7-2,CASSRGVYGTEAFF,TGTGCCAGCAGCCGAGGGGTTTACGGCACTGAAGCTTTCTTT
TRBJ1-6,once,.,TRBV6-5,CASSYSRLDSPLHF,TGTGCCAGCAGTTATTCCCGACTGGATTCACCCCTCCACTTT
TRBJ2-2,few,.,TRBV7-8,CASSSGTVNTGELFF,TGTGCCAGCAGCTCCGGGACGGTGAACACCGGGGAGCTGTTTTTT
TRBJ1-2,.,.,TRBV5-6,CASSTTDSYGYTF,TGTGCCAGCAGCACCACGGACAGTTATGGCTACACCTTC
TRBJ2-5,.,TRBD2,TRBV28,CASSLGLADPYQETQYF,TGTGCCAGCAGCCTGGGACTAGCGGACCCTTACCAAGAGACCCAGTACTTC
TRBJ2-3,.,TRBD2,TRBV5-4,CASSPQLAGGPGTDTQYF,TGTGCCAGCAGCCCACAATTAGCGGGAGGGCCCGGCACAGATACGCAGTATTTT
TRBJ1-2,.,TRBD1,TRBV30,CAWRETGGGYTF,TGTGCCTGGAGGGAAACAGGGGGCGGCTACACCTTC
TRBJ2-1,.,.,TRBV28,CASSPRPPTESSYNEQFF,TGTGCCAGCAGTCCGCGACCGCCGACCGAAAGCTCCTACAATGAGCAGTTCTTC
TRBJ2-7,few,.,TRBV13,CASSLGVTSYEQYF,TGTGCCAGCAGCTTAGGAGTCACTAGCTACGAGCAGTACTTC
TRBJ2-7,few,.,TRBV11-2,CASSLRDGMIYEQYF,TGTGCCAGCAGCTTGAGGGACGGAATGATCTACGAGCAGTACTTC
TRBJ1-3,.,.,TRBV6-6,CASTGSSGNTIYF,TGTGCCAGCACAGGGAGTTCTGGAAACACCATATATTTT
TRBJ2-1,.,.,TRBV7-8,CASSLGLGNEQFF,TGTGCCAGCAGCTTGGGCCTGGGAAATGAGCAGTTCTTC
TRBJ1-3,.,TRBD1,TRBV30,CAWNRDRATGNTIYF,TGTGCCTGGAACCGGGACAGGGCAACTGGAAACACCATATATTTT
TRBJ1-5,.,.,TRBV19,CASGGRVRQPQHF,TGTGCCAGTGGGGGCAGGGTTCGTCAGCCCCAGCATTTT
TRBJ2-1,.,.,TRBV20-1,CSARVRNEQFF,TGCAGTGCTAGAGTGCGGAATGAGCAGTTCTTC
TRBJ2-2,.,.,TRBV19,CASRPQGNTGELFF,TGTGCCAGTAGGCCCCAGGGGAACACCGGGGAGCTGTTTTTT
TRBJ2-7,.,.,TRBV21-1,CASSPRWYEQYF,TGTGCCAGCAGTCCCAGATGGTACGAGCAGTACTTC
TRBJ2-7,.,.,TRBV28,CASSPAHGEQYF,TGTGCCAGCAGTCCCGCCCATGGCGAGCAGTACTTC
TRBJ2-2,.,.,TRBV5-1,CASTLQGPDTGELFF,TGCGCCAGCACCTTACAGGGTCCGGACACCGGGGAGCTGTTTTTT
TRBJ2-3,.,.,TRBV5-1,CASSLAGRASTDTQYF,TGCGCCAGCAGCTTGGCCGGCAGGGCTAGCACAGATACGCAGTATTTT
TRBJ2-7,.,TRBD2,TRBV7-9,CASSLDRRTSGRVHEQYF,TGTGCCAGCAGCTTAGACCGACGGACTAGCGGGAGGGTCCACGAGCAGTACTTC
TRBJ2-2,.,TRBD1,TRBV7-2,CASRGQGMTGELFF,TGTGCCAGCAGAGGACAGGGGATGACCGGGGAGCTGTTTTTT
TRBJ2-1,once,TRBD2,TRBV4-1,CASSPRLAGGNSYNEQFF,TGCGCCAGCAGCCCGAGACTAGCGGGAGGCAACTCCTACAATGAGCAGTTCTTC
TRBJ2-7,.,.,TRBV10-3,CAISAPSGSEQYF,TGTGCCATCAGTGCGCCGTCGGGGTCAGAGCAGTACTTC
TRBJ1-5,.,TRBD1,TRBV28,CASETGPNQPQHF,TGTGCCAGCGAGACAGGGCCCAATCAGCCCCAGCATTTT
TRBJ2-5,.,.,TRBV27,CASSLTRTARPGETQYF,TGTGCCAGCAGTTTAACCCGGACAGCTCGGCCCGGGGAGACCCAGTACTTC
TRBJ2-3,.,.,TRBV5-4,CASSLGSSSTVGTQYF,TGTGCCAGCAGCTTGGGCTCTAGCAGCACTGTGGGTACGCAGTATTTT
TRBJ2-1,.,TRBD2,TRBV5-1,CASSRGTSGSYEQFF,TGCGCCAGCAGCCGCGGGACTAGCGGGAGTTATGAGCAGTTCTTC
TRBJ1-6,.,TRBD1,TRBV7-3,CASSLRGQAYNSPLHF,TGTGCCAGCAGCTTAAGGGGACAGGCGTATAATTCACCCCTCCACTTT
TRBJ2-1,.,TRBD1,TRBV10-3,CAISESGWGQGAHEQFF,TGTGCCATCAGTGAGTCGGGTTGGGGACAGGGGGCCCATGAGCAGTTCTTC
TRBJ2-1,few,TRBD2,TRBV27,CASSGLGLVNEQFF,TGTGCCAGCAGTGGCCTGGGACTAGTGAATGAGCAGTTCTTC
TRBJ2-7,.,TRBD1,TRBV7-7,CASSAGTGNYEQYF,TGTGCCAGCAGCGCCGGGACAGGAAACTACGAGCAGTACTTC
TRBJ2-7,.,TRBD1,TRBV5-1,CASSLGRDRGLGEQYF,TGCGCCAGCAGCTTGGGGCGGGACAGGGGTTTGGGCGAGCAGTACTTC
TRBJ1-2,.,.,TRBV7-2,CASSPAGINYGYTF,TGTGCCAGCAGCCCCGCCGGAATTAACTATGGCTACACCTTC
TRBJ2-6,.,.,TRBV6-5,CASSYYAGHGANVLTF,TGTGCCAGCAGTTATTATGCGGGGCATGGGGCCAACGTCCTGACTTTC
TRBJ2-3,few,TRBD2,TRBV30,CAWSKAGGLDTQYF,TGTGCCTGGAGTAAGGCGGGAGGCCTAGATACGCAGTATTTT
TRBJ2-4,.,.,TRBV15,CATSEGILQGYLAKNIQYF,TGTGCCACCAGCGAGGGGATATTACAGGGCTACTTAGCCAAAAACATTCAGTACTTC
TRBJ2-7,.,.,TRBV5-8,CASSRGLAPSYEQYF,TGTGCCAGCAGCCGGGGGCTAGCGCCGTCCTACGAGCAGTACTTC
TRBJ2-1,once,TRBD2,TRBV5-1,CASSLVAGGIGYNEQFF,TGCGCCAGCAGCTTAGTAGCGGGAGGGATCGGGTACAATGAGCAGTTCTTC
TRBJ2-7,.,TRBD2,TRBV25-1,CASTLGGVSSYEQYF,TGTGCCAGCACCCTGGGGGGGGTGAGCTCCTACGAGCAGTACTTC
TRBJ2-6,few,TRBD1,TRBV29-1,CSVPQGASGANVLTF,TGCAGCGTGCCACAGGGGGCGTCTGGGGCCAACGTCCTGACTTTC